This T cell receptor (beta chain) originates from a study of T cell responses to AZD1222 COVID-19 vaccine listed by TCRdb under 2021. Concerning the study at large: TCR sequencing covered fewer than 250 trial participants: 200 to 220 given two doses of AZD1222 and 26 given two doses of MenACWY control vaccine. Trial participants were enrolled by age into subgroups of 18-55, 56-69 and 70-plus years, and 148, 28 and 57 TCR-sequenced participants, respectively, were included in these subgroups.

The CDR3 regions of human TCRbeta chains were analyzed by immunosequencing. Regarding the original processing steps: Repertoire TCRs were checked for matches against a reference library of SARS-CoV-2-specific TCRs that had been generated using the MIRA antigen-specificity platform. Breadth meant the fraction of unique TCRs that were SARS-CoV-2-associated, whereas depth meant the fraction of total T cells that were SARS-CoV-2-associated. Using the MIRA data, each spike-specific TCR was assigned both to the spike region to which the TCR was reactive and to a CD4 or CD8 class. Log10-transformed breadth and depth values were compared by one-way ANOVA with Sidak's multiple comparisons tests. Held by TCRdb, this immuneACCESS table contains in-frame sequences only and omits some clones. Under half of the omission traces to an unresolved V gene where checked; the cause of the rest is unknown. The DNA was the basis for D and trimming; V, J and clone size are from that table. Counted in this sample were approximately 100,000 clones; 85% to 90% of them appeared once. The ten largest clones capture 2.8% of the sample.

Paper-wide results and their limitations: The 56-69-year group was small, and its depth increase did not reach significance, likely because of low power. Because no day 14 peak-response samples were available, repertoires were characterized only after the peak T cell response. Most participants were white British and females outnumbered males, and the authors suggested that clonal diversity may have been underestimated. After two AZD1222 doses, both the breadth and the depth of spike-specific TCRs were significantly higher than at day 0 and than in MenACWY recipients. Only five or six AZD1222 recipients were SARS-CoV-2 seropositive at baseline, limiting conclusions about previously exposed vaccinees. Epitopes outside the regions mutated in the B.1.351 and B.1.1.7 variants were reportedly recognized by nearly half of the unique spike-specific TCRs. The vaccine-associated CD4 TCRs covered the entire spike protein, and the dominant responses fell in regions 160-218 and 743-854.

Worth noting for this clone: There is no known antigen for this receptor. Base qualities are not at hand, and no much larger clone is one base apart.

The CDR3 numbers 14 residues from cysteine through phenylalanine. The retained sequence is limited to the CDR3, 42 bases, with the frame set at the first base. V lost 6 bases and J lost 4 bases; the stretch between them is 15 bases long. CDR1 MDHEN and CDR2 SYDVKM are derived from the germline V gene. The time point tag for this specimen amounts to: baseline before first vaccination. The sample's treatment or condition label is to be understood as: meningococcal conjugate vaccine given as trial control. Vaccinee samples came from UK trials COV001 and COV002, including a single-blind randomized controlled phase 2/3 trial of AZD1222 (ChAdOx1 nCoV-19) in healthy adults. For TCRbeta chain sequencing, PBMC samples from trial participants were taken at day 0 and at day 28 after the second dose.

The material was peripheral blood, obtained on day 0 of MenACWY control vaccination. The clonotype originates from an adult in good health. The V and J genes are TRBV28 and TRBJ1-2; confidence is insufficient to name the D gene. CDR3 sequence: CASSPDAGGYGYTF. The bases are TGTGCCAGCAGCCCTGATGCAGGCGGCTATGGCTACACCTTC.